The present entry profiles one T cell receptor beta chain with its context. Its target is not known. Generated by immunoSEQ multiplex PCR, the TCRdb table keeps only in-frame clones and is missing some. This sample yields 2 million or so clones, of which 85% to 95% are seen a single time; around 1.1% belongs to the top ten. There are 14 residues in the CDR3. J gave up 5 bases and V 2 bases, and 4 bases lay outside the gene matches. CDR1 is SGDLS, CDR2 YYNGEE, per germline. The data belong to a study of shared clonotypes between healthy human individuals. Study-level results: A small donor pool kept down the genetic and exposure-history diversity that was represented. Specimens sampled were limited to blood, with tissue repertoires likely differing.

As defined, naive CD8 cells were CD45RO-negative and positively selected for CCR7, with terminally differentiated effector memory CD45RA+ cells excluded. The source of this sequence is a man aged 18 to 30 in good health. The gene calls are TRBV9 and TRBJ2-3, with 8 nucleotides matching TRBD1. The material sequenced was naive CD8+ T cells sorted from blood. The CDR3 bases are TGTGCCAGCAGCGTGCAGGGGGCAGGAGATACGCAGTATTTT. Protein product: CASSVQGAGDTQYF.